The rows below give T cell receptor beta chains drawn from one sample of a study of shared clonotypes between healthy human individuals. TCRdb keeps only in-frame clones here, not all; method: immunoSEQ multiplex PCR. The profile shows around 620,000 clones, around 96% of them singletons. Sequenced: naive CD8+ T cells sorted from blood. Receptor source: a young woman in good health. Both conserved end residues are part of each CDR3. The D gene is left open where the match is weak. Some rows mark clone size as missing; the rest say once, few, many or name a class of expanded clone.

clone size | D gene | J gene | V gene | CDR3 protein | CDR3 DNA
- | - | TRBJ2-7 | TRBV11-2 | CASSGRQGLAYEQYF | TGTGCCAGCAGCGGACGACAGGGACTGGCCTACGAGCAGTACTTC
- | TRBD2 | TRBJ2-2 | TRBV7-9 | CASSPETAGVDTGELFF | TGTGCCAGCAGCCCGGAGACAGCGGGAGTAGATACCGGGGAGCTGTTTTTT
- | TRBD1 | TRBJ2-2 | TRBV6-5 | CASGTGNTGELFF | TGTGCCAGCGGGACAGGAAACACCGGGGAGCTGTTTTTT
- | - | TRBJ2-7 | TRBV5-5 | CASSFTSYEQYF | TGTGCCAGCAGCTTTACCTCCTACGAGCAGTACTTC
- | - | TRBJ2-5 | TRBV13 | CASSLRGKETQYF | TGTGCCAGCAGCTTAAGGGGGAAAGAGACCCAGTACTTC
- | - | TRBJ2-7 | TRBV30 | CAWSPAVLYEQYF | TGTGCCTGGAGCCCGGCAGTTCTCTACGAGCAGTACTTC
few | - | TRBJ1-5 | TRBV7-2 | CASSWGPGNQPQHF | TGTGCCAGCAGCTGGGGACCTGGCAATCAGCCCCAGCATTTT
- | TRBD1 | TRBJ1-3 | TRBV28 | CASSLDRASGNTIYF | TGTGCCAGCAGCCTAGACAGGGCTTCTGGAAACACCATATATTTT
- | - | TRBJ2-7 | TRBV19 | CASSPSAGSPYEQYF | TGTGCCAGTAGTCCGAGTGCGGGTTCCCCCTACGAGCAGTACTTC
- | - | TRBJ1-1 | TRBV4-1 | CASSQGGGMNTEAFF | TGCGCCAGCAGCCAAGGGGGAGGGATGAACACTGAAGCTTTCTTT
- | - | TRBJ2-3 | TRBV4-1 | CASSQDQGRPSTDTQYF | TGCGCCAGCAGCCAAGACCAGGGTCGCCCCAGCACAGATACGCAGTATTTT
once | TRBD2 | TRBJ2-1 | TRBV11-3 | CASSLELAGYNEQFF | TGTGCCAGCAGCTTAGAACTAGCGGGTTACAATGAGCAGTTCTTC
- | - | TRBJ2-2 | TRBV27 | CASSFLTVNTGELFF | TGTGCCAGCAGTTTCCTAACAGTTAACACCGGGGAGCTGTTTTTT
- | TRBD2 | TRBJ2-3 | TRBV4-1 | CASSLKGTSPIWDTQYF | TGCGCCAGCAGCCTCAAAGGGACTAGCCCCATCTGGGATACGCAGTATTTT
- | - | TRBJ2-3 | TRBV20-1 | CSARRGDTQYF | TGCAGTGCCCGGAGGGGAGATACGCAGTATTTT
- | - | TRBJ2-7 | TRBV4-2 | CASSQDGGTSYEQYF | TGTGCCAGCAGCCAAGATGGGGGTACCTCCTACGAGCAGTACTTC
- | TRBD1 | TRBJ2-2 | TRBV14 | CASSPTGGTGELFF | TGTGCCAGCAGCCCTACAGGGGGAACCGGGGAGCTGTTTTTT
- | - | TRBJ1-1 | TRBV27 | CASSLITQGHTEAFF | TGTGCCAGCAGTCTCATCACACAGGGACACACTGAAGCTTTCTTT
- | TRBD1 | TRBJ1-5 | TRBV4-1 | CASSPRQGSNQPQHF | TGCGCCAGCAGCCCTCGACAGGGGAGCAATCAGCCCCAGCATTTT
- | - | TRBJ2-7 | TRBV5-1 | CASSLSPTGTYEQYF | TGCGCCAGCAGCTTGAGTCCTACAGGGACCTACGAGCAGTACTTC
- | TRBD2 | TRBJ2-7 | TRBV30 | CAWSGAGADSYEQYF | TGTGCCTGGAGTGGAGCGGGAGCTGACTCCTACGAGCAGTACTTC
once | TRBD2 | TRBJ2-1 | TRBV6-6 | CASRKGLAVNNEQFF | TGTGCCAGCAGAAAAGGACTAGCGGTTAACAATGAGCAGTTCTTC
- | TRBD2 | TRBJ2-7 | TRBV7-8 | CASSLAGLAGTSYEQYF | TGTGCCAGCAGCTTAGCGGGACTAGCGGGCACCTCCTACGAGCAGTACTTC
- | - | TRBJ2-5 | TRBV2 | CASQTDRTLLGQETQYF | TGTGCCAGCCAGACCGATCGGACCTTACTTGGGCAAGAGACCCAGTACTTC
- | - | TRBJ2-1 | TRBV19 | CASSGSGPSSSYNEQFF | TGTGCCAGTAGTGGCTCCGGACCCTCGAGCTCCTACAATGAGCAGTTCTTC
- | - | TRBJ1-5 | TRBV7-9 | CASSFGTQNQPQHF | TGTGCCAGCAGCTTCGGGACACAAAATCAGCCCCAGCATTTT
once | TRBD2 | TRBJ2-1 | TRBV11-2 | CASSFYSGRLANEQFF | TGTGCCAGCAGCTTCTATAGCGGGAGGTTGGCCAATGAGCAGTTCTTC
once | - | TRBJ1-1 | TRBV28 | CASSLTRELNTEAFF | TGTGCCAGCAGTTTGACTCGAGAGTTGAACACTGAAGCTTTCTTT
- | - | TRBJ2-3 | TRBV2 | CASSDKGADTQYF | TGTGCCAGCAGTGACAAGGGGGCAGATACGCAGTATTTT
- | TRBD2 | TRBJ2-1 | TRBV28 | CASSLHRTSGNNEQFF | TGTGCCAGCAGTCTACACCGGACTAGCGGCAACAATGAGCAGTTCTTC
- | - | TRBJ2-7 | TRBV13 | CASSLETSYEQYF | TGTGCCAGCAGCTTAGAAACATCCTACGAGCAGTACTTC
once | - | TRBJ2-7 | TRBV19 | CASSIAGYDEQYF | TGTGCCAGTAGCATTGCCGGGTACGACGAGCAGTACTTC
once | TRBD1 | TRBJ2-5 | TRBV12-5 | CAIPTGQGRETQYF | TGTGCTATCCCCACGGGACAGGGGAGAGAGACCCAGTACTTC
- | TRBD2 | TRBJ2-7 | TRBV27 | CASSGGSLAVGEQYF | TGTGCCAGCAGTGGGGGATCCCTAGCGGTGGGAGAGCAGTACTTC
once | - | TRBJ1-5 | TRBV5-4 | CASSPRPDSNQPQHF | TGTGCCAGCAGCCCCCGGCCAGATAGCAATCAGCCCCAGCATTTT
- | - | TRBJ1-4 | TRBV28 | CASSHRAASTNEKLFF | TGTGCCAGCAGTCATCGGGCCGCTTCAACTAATGAAAAACTGTTTTTT
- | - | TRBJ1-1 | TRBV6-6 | CASSSPSEDTEAFF | TGTGCCAGCAGTTCCCCTTCGGAGGACACTGAAGCTTTCTTT
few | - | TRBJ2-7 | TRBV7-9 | CASLADEQYF | TGTGCCAGCTTGGCGGACGAGCAGTACTTC
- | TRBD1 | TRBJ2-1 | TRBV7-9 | CASSSPGTGSIREQFF | TGTGCCAGCAGCTCCCCGGGGACAGGGTCGATTCGTGAGCAGTTCTTC
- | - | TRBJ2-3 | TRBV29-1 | CSVEDHRTVGTDTQYF | TGCAGCGTTGAAGATCATAGGACAGTGGGGACAGATACGCAGTATTTT
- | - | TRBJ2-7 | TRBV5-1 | CASSLGLIYEQYF | TGCGCCAGCAGCTTGGGGTTGATCTACGAGCAGTACTTC
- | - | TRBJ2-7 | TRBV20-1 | CSALWTAEQYF | TGCAGTGCTCTCTGGACAGCCGAGCAGTACTTC
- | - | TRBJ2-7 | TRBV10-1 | CASSDHGEQYF | TGCGCCAGCAGTGATCACGGTGAGCAGTACTTC
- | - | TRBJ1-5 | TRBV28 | CASSPMTDYSNQPQHF | TGTGCCAGCAGCCCGATGACAGATTATAGCAATCAGCCCCAGCATTTT
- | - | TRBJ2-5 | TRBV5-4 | CASSWAGTGVQETQYF | TGTGCCAGCAGCTGGGCCGGGACTGGCGTACAAGAGACCCAGTACTTC
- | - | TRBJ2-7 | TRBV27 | CASSFGQAYEQYF | TGTGCCAGCAGTTTCGGACAAGCCTACGAGCAGTACTTC
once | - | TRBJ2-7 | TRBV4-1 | CASSQDRTESYEQYF | TGCGCCAGCAGCCAAGATAGGACAGAATCCTACGAGCAGTACTTC
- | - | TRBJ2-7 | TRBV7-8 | CASSEHGGSSYEQYF | TGTGCCAGCAGTGAGCACGGGGGTAGCTCCTACGAGCAGTACTTC
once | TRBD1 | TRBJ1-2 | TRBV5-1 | CASSFSQGLFYYGYTF | TGCGCCAGCAGCTTTTCACAGGGGCTGTTTTACTATGGCTACACCTTC
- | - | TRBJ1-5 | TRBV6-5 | CASRQEQGSGPQHF | TGTGCCAGCAGACAGGAACAGGGCTCGGGGCCCCAGCATTTT
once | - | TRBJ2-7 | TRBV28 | CASSLVFGDAYEQYF | TGTGCCAGCAGCTTGGTCTTCGGGGACGCCTACGAGCAGTACTTC
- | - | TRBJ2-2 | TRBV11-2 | CANRPGPNTGELFF | TGTGCCAACCGACCCGGGCCGAACACCGGGGAGCTGTTTTTT
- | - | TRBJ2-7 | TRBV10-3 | CAISELGGTVNYEQYF | TGTGCCATCAGTGAGCTAGGCGGGACAGTTAACTACGAGCAGTACTTC
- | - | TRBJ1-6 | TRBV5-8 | CASTTGNSPLHF | TGTGCCAGCACTACAGGAAATTCACCCCTCCACTTT
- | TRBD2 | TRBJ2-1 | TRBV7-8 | CASSHGMVLAGYNEQFF | TGTGCCAGCAGCCACGGAATGGTGCTAGCGGGGTACAATGAGCAGTTCTTC
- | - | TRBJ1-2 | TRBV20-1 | CSAGDPPGYTF | TGCAGTGCCGGGGACCCTCCAGGCTACACCTTC
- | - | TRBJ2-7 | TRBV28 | CASSETGYEQYF | TGTGCCAGCAGTGAGACGGGCTACGAGCAGTACTTC